These 25 T cell receptor beta chains came from one sample sequenced in a study of T-cell reconstitution after alpha-beta-depleted transplantation in children. Unique molecular identifiers were built into the TCRbeta library. In TCRdb, the PCR reads were re-called with MiXCR into one record per CDR3 protein. The sample carries a few hundred thousand distinct CDR3 sequences, about 9.9% recorded once. Sequenced here: peripheral blood, sampled 180 days after TCRalphabeta/CD19-depleted stem cell transplant. These receptors came from a male patient between 2 and 10 years old who had a stem cell transplant for chronic granulomatous disease, so the T cells may come from the graft donor.

This clonotype was seen at least ten times. V gene TRBV12-3 or TRBV12-4 combines with J gene TRBJ2-2; tentatively, D is TRBD1 (6 bases). This CDR3 contains 12 residues. Trimming removed 6 bases from V and 10 bases from J, with 12 bases in between. CDR3 nucleotides: TGTGCCAGCAGGAACAGGGCCACGGAGCTGTTTTTT. It encodes CASRNRATELFF.

This clonotype appeared many times. This rearrangement joins TRBV15 to TRBJ2-1, with D unclear. There are 15 residues in the CDR3. Germline V gene data show CDR1 as LNHNV and CDR2 as YYDKDF (reference sequence). Trimming left V 5 bases short and J 4 bases short, with 15 bases between. The CDR3, as DNA: TGTGCCACCAGCTATCAAGGGCAGACATACAATGAGCAGTTCTTC. Translated: CATSYQGQTYNEQFF.

The sample holds many counts of this clonotype. The chain employs TRBV5-1 and TRBJ2-7; 11 nucleotides line up with TRBD1. The V gene end was trimmed by 0 bases and the J gene end by 7 bases; junction bases not matched to a gene: 3. The CDR3 has 14 residues. Germline assignment: CDR1 SGHRS and CDR2 YFSETQ. The CDR3 protein is CASSLGTGGREQYF. The CDR3 DNA is TGCGCCAGCAGCTTGGGGACAGGGGGCCGGGAGCAGTACTTC.

Many counts were recorded for this clonotype. CDR3 loop: CASSERQGASGELFF. CDR3 sequence (DNA): TGCGCCAGCAGCGAGAGACAGGGGGCCAGCGGGGAGCTGTTTTTT. This rearrangement joins TRBV5-1 to TRBJ2-2; 10 bases map to TRBD1. V shed 4 bases, J shed 7 bases, and the junction held 7 bases outside the gene matches. This CDR3 comprises 15 residues. The V gene's germline CDR1 is SGHRS and CDR2 YFSETQ.

This clonotype was found a few times. J is TRBJ2-7 and V is TRBV19; 10 nucleotides line up with TRBD1. The CDR3 covers 14 residues. Germline assignment: CDR1 LNHDA and CDR2 SQIVND (reference sequence). The junction had 4 bases not matched to a gene; V was cut back by 6 bases and J by 2 bases. In nucleotides, the CDR3 is TGTGCCAGTAGGTCCGGACAGGGGGCCTACGAGCAGTACTTC. Its translation is CASRSGQGAYEQYF.

This sequence joins TRBV30 and TRBJ2-3; possible D gene TRBD2, 6 bases. Germline CDR1 and CDR2: GTSNPN and SVGIG (reference sequence). This CDR3 is 15 amino acids long. Trimming cost V 0 bases and J 5 bases, with 15 bases left between them. This CDR3 is CAWSVGKLAGDTQYF. The CDR3 DNA sequence: TGTGCCTGGAGTGTTGGTAAACTAGCTGGAGATACGCAGTATTTT.

This clonotype was recorded at least ten times. The gene calls are TRBV6-1 and TRBJ2-5; D perhaps matches TRBD2 (6 bases). V was cut by 6 bases and J by 2 bases, with 10 bases left in between. The CDR3 extends over 13 amino acids. CDR1 is MNHNS and CDR2 is SASEGT in the germline V gene. The CDR3 sequence is CASRASAQETQYF. The CDR3 DNA is TGTGCCAGCAGGGCTAGCGCACAAGAGACCCAGTACTTC.

This clonotype was seen ten or more times. The genes are TRBV5-1 and TRBJ2-1, with TRBD2 matching over 11 bases. The CDR3 is 15 amino acids. With 4 bases clipped from V and 7 bases from J, the junction kept 7 bases outside the gene matches. Germline lookup yields CDR1 SGHRS and CDR2 YFSETQ. The CDR3 loop is CASSQLAGGNNEQFF. The CDR3 DNA reads TGCGCCAGCAGCCAATTAGCGGGGGGGAATAATGAGCAGTTCTTC.

The chain employs TRBV5-1 and TRBJ2-1; 7 bases are a match to TRBD2. Trimming took 6 bases from V and 7 from J; bases not matched to a gene: 7. Germline CDR1 SGHRS, CDR2 YFSETQ. The CDR3 is 13 amino acids. The CDR3 region has the DNA TGCGCCAGCAACGTTCGGGGGGAGAATGAGCAGTTCTTC. Residues: CASNVRGENEQFF.

This clonotype was detected many times. CDR3 nucleotide sequence: TGTGCCAGCAGGAACCGGGACTGGTACTTC. It encodes CASRNRDWYF. The rearrangement links TRBV2 to TRBJ2-7; D might be TRBD2 (6 bases). Germline CDR1 reads SNHLY; CDR2 reads FYNNEI. The CDR3 is 10 amino acids. V lost 6 bases, J lost 12 bases, and 12 bases lay in between.

Many counts were recorded for this clonotype. This chain connects TRBV12-3 or TRBV12-4 to TRBJ2-1; 8 positions match TRBD2. V was clipped by 8 bases and J by 8 bases; unmatched bases: 14. This CDR3 has 15 amino acids. CDR3 amino acids: CASRIRLAGRDEQFF. CDR3 coding DNA: TGTGCCAGCCGGATCAGGCTAGCGGGTAGGGATGAGCAGTTCTTC.

In regard to this clonotype: This sequence may be a read error, since a much larger clone differs from it by one base. The V and J genes are TRBV7-8 and TRBJ2-2; a weak D match, TRBD1 (7 bases). There are 15 residues in the CDR3. The germline V gene encodes CDR1 SGHVS and CDR2 FQNEAQ. This chain's CDR3 is CVGAGGPLRTGELFF. The DNA for the CDR3 is TGTGTCGGCGCAGGGGGGCCCCTGAGGACCGGGGAGCTGTTTTTT.

There are many counts of this clonotype. The rearrangement joins TRBV6-5 to TRBJ2-7; D is uncertain. V lost 2 bases and J lost 7, with 21 bases in between. This CDR3 is 16 amino acids long. In germline, CDR1 is MNHEY, CDR2 SVGAGI. CDR3 residues: CASSYEVLLSLGEQYF. DNA of the CDR3: TGTGCCAGCAGTTACGAGGTACTTCTTTCCTTGGGTGAGCAGTACTTC.

This clonotype occurred many times. V and J are TRBV20-1 and TRBJ2-5; D may be TRBD1 (6 bases). Germline V gives CDR1 DFQATT, CDR2 SNEGSKA (reference sequence). The CDR3 totals 13 residues. Trimming shortened V by 6 bases and J by 1 base, and 12 bases separated the two germline ends. DNA for the CDR3: TGCAGTGCACCTGGACAGACCCAAGAGACCCAGTACTTC. It translates to CSAPGQTQETQYF.

At least ten counts were recorded for this clonotype. A junction end diverges from the germline sequence, so it may reflect a read error. This sequence joins TRBV7-2 and TRBJ2-7; 7 bases line up with TRBD1. The CDR3 covers 15 residues. Germline values: CDR1 SGHTA, CDR2 FQGNSA. The CDR3 nucleotides read TGTGCCAGCAGCTTCCAAATCCACCAAGACAGGGTCCCCGACTTC. The encoded protein is CASSFQIHQDRVPDF.

This clonotype was seen at least ten times. The chain is built from TRBV6-2 or TRBV6-3 and TRBJ1-1; no clear D gene. CDR1 is MNHEY, CDR2 SVGEGT, per germline. V shed 2 bases and J shed 0 bases, with 16 bases lying between them. The CDR3 extends over 17 amino acids. The CDR3 DNA reads as TGTGCCAGCAGTTACGAGTTAGGCAGACGGATGAACACTGAAGCTTTCTTT. This translates into CASSYELGRRMNTEAFF.

This clonotype has only a few counts. V gene TRBV19 combines with J gene TRBJ1-1; TRBD1 aligns across 8 bases. This CDR3 contains 14 residues. V was clipped by 3 bases and J by 4 bases; unmatched bases: 4. Germline values: CDR1 LNHDA, CDR2 SQIVND (reference sequence). The DNA for the CDR3 is TGTGCCAGTAGTATCCCAACAGGGGGCACTGAAGCTTTCTTT. Its protein is CASSIPTGGTEAFF.

This clonotype was observed many times. The chain uses TRBV7-6 and TRBJ1-6, with D perhaps matching TRBD1 (6 bases). Germline V lookup: CDR1 SGHVS, CDR2 FNYEAQ. The germline V and J ends were trimmed by 1 base and 7 bases, with 14 bases remaining between them. The CDR3 consists of 16 residues. The CDR3 sequence: CASSLVSGVQNSPLHF. In nucleotides, the CDR3 is TGTGCCAGCAGCTTAGTCTCAGGGGTTCAAAATTCACCCCTCCACTTT.

This clonotype occurred many times. The V gene is TRBV21-1, the J gene TRBJ1-1. TRBV21-1 is reported as a pseudogene. The CDR3 covers 13 residues. CDR3 bases: TGTGCCAGCAGCAAAACGGGGAACACTGAAGCTTTCTTT. This encodes CASSKTGNTEAFF.

This clonotype was observed many times. This rearrangement joins TRBV4-3 to TRBJ2-7; the D gene is possibly TRBD2 (5 bases). Germline values: CDR1 LGHNA, CDR2 YSLEER. The CDR3 is 15 residues long. Between the trimmed V and J ends, which lost 0 bases and 3 bases, there was a span of 12 bases. CDR3 DNA sequence: TGCGCCAGCAGCCAAGATCGGATGGGGAGCTACGAGCAGTACTTC. Translated, it gives CASSQDRMGSYEQYF.

This clonotype was counted many times. The rearrangement links TRBV6-2 or TRBV6-3 to TRBJ2-7; 8 nucleotides match TRBD1. Germline trimming cut 6 bases from V and 4 bases from J; bases unmatched to any gene: 8. Per the germline V gene, CDR1 is MNHEY and CDR2 is SVGEGT. This CDR3 has 14 residues. CDR3 region: CASSRQGKGYEQYF. CDR3 DNA: TGTGCCAGCAGCCGACAGGGGAAGGGTTACGAGCAGTACTTC.

This clonotype was counted ten times or more. The chain recombines TRBV28 with TRBJ1-5, with D unresolved. This CDR3 is 15 amino acids long. Trimming shortened V by 4 bases and J by 0 bases, and 10 bases separated the two germline ends. Germline CDR1 is MDHEN and CDR2 is SYDVKM. CDR3 loop: CASSSHYASNQPQHF. The CDR3 DNA reads TGTGCCAGCAGTTCCCATTATGCTAGCAATCAGCCCCAGCATTTT.

This clonotype occurred many times. The gene calls are TRBV19 and TRBJ2-2; the match to TRBD1 covers 8 bases. V shed 6 bases and J 3 bases; nucleotides not matched to a gene: 12. The CDR3 contains 17 residues. Germline CDR1 LNHDA, CDR2 SQIVND (reference sequence). The CDR3, as DNA: TGTGCCAGTAGCCACACCTCAGGGGGCCGGTACACCGGGGAGCTGTTTTTT. Its translation is CASSHTSGGRYTGELFF.

Many counts were recorded for this clonotype. This chain joins TRBV12-3 or TRBV12-4 and TRBJ2-7; D unresolved. V shed 6 bases and J shed 2 bases, with 8 bases lying between them. This CDR3 is 12 amino acids long. CDR3 in DNA: TGTGCCAGCAGGGACGGCCCCTACGAGCAGTACTTC. This translates into CASRDGPYEQYF.

The sample holds many counts of this clonotype. The V and J genes are TRBV6-2 or TRBV6-3 and TRBJ2-1; 10 nucleotides line up with TRBD2. Germline CDR1 reads MNHEY; CDR2 reads SVGEGT. The CDR3 has 18 residues. V was clipped by 0 bases and J by 3 bases; unmatched bases: 8. The CDR3, as DNA: TGTGCCAGCAGTTACTCGGGACTAGCGCTGGCAAACTACAATGAGCAGTTCTTC. Translating it yields CASSYSGLALANYNEQFF.